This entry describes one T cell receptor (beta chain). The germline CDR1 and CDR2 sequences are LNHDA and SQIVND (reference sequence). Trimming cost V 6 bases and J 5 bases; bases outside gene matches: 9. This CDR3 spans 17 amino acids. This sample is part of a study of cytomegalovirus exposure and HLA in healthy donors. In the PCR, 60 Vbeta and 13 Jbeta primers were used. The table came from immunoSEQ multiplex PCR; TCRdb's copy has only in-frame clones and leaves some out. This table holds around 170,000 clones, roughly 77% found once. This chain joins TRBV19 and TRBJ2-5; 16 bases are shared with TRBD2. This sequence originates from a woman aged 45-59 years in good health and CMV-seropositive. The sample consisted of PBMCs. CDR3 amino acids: CASRLSGTSGRAETQYF. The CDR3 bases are TGTGCCAGTAGGCTCTCCGGGACTAGCGGGAGGGCGGAGACCCAGTACTTC.